Below, 23 T cell receptor beta chains from the same sample are listed, as sequenced in a study of T-cell reconstitution after alpha-beta-depleted transplantation in children. A TCRbeta library incorporating unique molecular identifiers was prepared. Each CDR3 protein gets one entry after TCRdb re-called the PCR reads with MiXCR. The sample lists about 300,000 distinct CDR3 sequences, around a tenth occurring once. Specimen: PBMCs, collected before TCRalphabeta/CD19-depleted stem cell transplant. These receptors were taken from a boy in the first two years of life with acute myeloid leukemia, due to receive a stem cell transplant.

This clonotype has a count of ten or more. One end of the junction does not line up with germline, which may come from a read error. This rearrangement joins TRBV4-2 to TRBJ2-1, with no clear D. CDR1 LGHNA and CDR2 YNFKEQ come from the germline V gene. The CDR3 is made up of 13 amino acids. CDR3 protein: CAISQDYYNEQFF. In DNA form, the CDR3 reads TGTGCCATCAGCCAAGATTACTACAATGAGCAGTTCTTC.

The chain couples TRBV7-3 to TRBJ2-3; 12 bases line up with TRBD2. From germline, CDR1 is SGHTA and CDR2 FQGTGA. J gave up 5 bases and V 5 bases, and 5 bases lay outside the gene matches. The CDR3 loop spans 15 amino acids. The CDR3 spells CASSRTSGVGDTQYF. For the CDR3, the DNA is TGTGCCAGCAGCCGGACTAGCGGGGTTGGAGATACGCAGTATTTT.

In this sample, this clonotype turned up many times. The chain uses TRBV7-2 and TRBJ2-7; 12 positions match TRBD2. V lost 5 bases, J lost 4 bases, and 6 bases stayed unmatched. This CDR3 is 15 amino acids long. Germline assignment: CDR1 SGHTA and CDR2 FQGNSA. The CDR3 spells CASSPAGTSGYEQYF. The CDR3 coding sequence is TGTGCCAGCAGCCCGGCCGGGACTAGCGGGTACGAGCAGTACTTC.

This clonotype was seen repeatedly, ten times or more. The chain joins TRBV20-1 to TRBJ2-1; TRBD2 matches at 9 bases. V was pared by 0 bases and J by 8 bases, with 11 bases of the junction left unmatched. This CDR3 is 16 amino acids long. Per germline, CDR1 DFQATT and CDR2 SNEGSKA (reference sequence). Written as DNA, the CDR3 is TGCAGTGCTAGAGATCGAGGCGGGAGGGCCGTTTATGAGCAGTTCTTC. This sequence encodes CSARDRGGRAVYEQFF.

This clonotype was seen repeatedly, ten times or more. The V gene is TRBV24-1, the J gene TRBJ1-1; a weak D match, TRBD1 (6 bases). Deletions cut 9 bases from V and 3 bases from J, with 13 bases between. The CDR3 runs to 13 residues. The germline V gene encodes CDR1 KGHDR and CDR2 SFDVKD. The CDR3 sequence: CATLPDRDTEAFF. CDR3 bases: TGTGCCACCCTCCCGGACAGAGACACTGAAGCTTTCTTT.

This clonotype was seen repeatedly, ten times or more. V usage is TRBV3-1 and J usage is TRBJ2-7; D gene uncertain. Germline loops: CDR1 LGHDT, CDR2 YNNKEL (reference sequence). V was cut by 1 base and J by 0 bases, with 10 bases left in between. This CDR3 spans 15 amino acids. The chain's CDR3 is CASSQGSGSSYEQYF. CDR3 bases: TGTGCCAGCAGCCAAGGCAGTGGTAGCTCCTACGAGCAGTACTTC.

Comments on this clonotype: A read error may explain this, as a much larger clone is one base away. The chain links TRBV20-1 to TRBJ2-3, with D perhaps TRBD2 (5 bases). Germline V gene sequence: CDR1 DFQATT, CDR2 SNEGSKA (reference sequence). The CDR3 length is 14 residues. The CDR3 sequence: CNAHPGDGADTQYF. The CDR3 DNA follows: TGCAATGCCCACCCAGGCGACGGGGCAGATACGCAGTATTTT.

This clonotype was recorded many times. The chain combines TRBV5-1 with TRBJ2-1; a possible D gene is TRBD2 (5 bases). This CDR3 contains 13 residues. CDR1 is SGHRS, CDR2 YFSETQ, per germline. Trimming shortened V by 5 bases and J by 4 bases, and 10 bases separated the two germline ends. CDR3 sequence (DNA): TGCGCCAGCAGGTTTTCGGGGTACAATGAGCAGTTCTTC. Protein sequence: CASRFSGYNEQFF.

This clonotype was counted many times. The gene calls are TRBV29-1 and TRBJ1-1; D not resolved. Trimming left V 5 bases short and J 1 base short, with 5 bases between. Germline loops: CDR1 SQVTM, CDR2 ANQGSEA. The CDR3 has 11 amino acids. CDR3 in DNA: TGCAGCGTTAGGGCGAACACTGAAGCTTTCTTT. Translated: CSVRANTEAFF. The variable domain in full, completed from reference TRBV29-1 and TRBJ1-1, reads SAVISQKPSRDICQRGTSLTIQCQVDSQVTMMFWYRQQPGQSLTLIATANQGSEATYESGFVIDKFPISRPNLTFSTLTVSNMSPEDSSIYLCSVRANTEAFFGQGTRLTVV.

V is TRBV11-1 and J is TRBJ2-1, with 8 bases that match TRBD2. With 8 bases clipped from V and 5 bases from J, the junction kept 8 bases outside the gene matches. The CDR3 consists of 14 residues. The germline V gene encodes CDR1 SGHAT and CDR2 FQDESV (reference sequence). The CDR3 coding sequence is TGTGCCAGCCGCCTCTGGACTAGCCACAATGAGCAGTTCTTC. Encoded protein: CASRLWTSHNEQFF.

This clonotype was seen many times. The chain has TRBV7-2 and TRBJ2-2, with 7 bases lining up with TRBD1. Germline V lookup: CDR1 SGHTA, CDR2 FQGNSA. The CDR3 length is 14 residues. V gave up 8 bases and J gave up 4 bases; unmatched junction bases: 7. CDR3 DNA: TGTGCCAGCCGCCGGGACAGCAGCACCGGGGAGCTGTTTTTT. Residues: CASRRDSSTGELFF.

The gene calls are TRBV28 and TRBJ1-6, with unresolved D. CDR3 length: 15 amino acids. V was cut by 2 bases and J by 7 bases, with 12 bases left in between. CDR1 and CDR2 from the germline V gene are MDHEN and SYDVKM. The CDR3 sequence is CASSLNIQQNSPLHF. DNA of the CDR3: TGTGCCAGCAGTTTAAACATACAGCAAAATTCACCCCTCCACTTT.

At least ten counts were recorded for this clonotype. V gene TRBV4-2 combines with J gene TRBJ2-3; D remains unclear. This CDR3 has 14 residues. Trimming took off 1 base at V and 4 bases at J, with 9 bases between the two ends. Germline CDR1 LGHNA, CDR2 YNFKEQ. CDR3 sequence (DNA): TGTGCCAGCAGCCAAGTTGATAGCTCAGATACGCAGTATTTT. Amino acid sequence: CASSQVDSSDTQYF.

In this sample, this clonotype turned up many times. The CDR3 sequence: CASSPRLAGYNEQFF. DNA for the CDR3: TGTGCCAGCAGCCCGAGACTAGCGGGGTACAATGAGCAGTTCTTC. The chain joins TRBV9 to TRBJ2-1; TRBD2 matches at 11 bases. Germline V gene data show CDR1 as SGDLS and CDR2 as YYNGEE. The V segment lost 4 bases and the J segment 4 bases; nucleotides outside the gene matches: 4. The CDR3 is 15 amino acids.

This clonotype was found many times. The rearrangement joins TRBV7-9 to TRBJ2-1; D possibly corresponds to TRBD1 (6 bases). CDR3 length: 13 amino acids. V dropped 1 base and J dropped 7 bases, with 8 bases sitting between them. CDR1 and CDR2 from the germline V gene are SEHNR and FQNEAQ (reference sequence). The CDR3 here is CASSLGQGNEQFF. The CDR3 coding sequence is TGTGCCAGCAGCTTAGGTCAGGGGAATGAGCAGTTCTTC.

There are a few counts of this clonotype. The chain recombines TRBV5-1 with TRBJ2-5; D possibly corresponds to TRBD1 (7 bases). This CDR3 region has 14 residues. Trimming removed 1 base at V and 5 bases at J, with 12 bases between. Germline V gene sequence: CDR1 SGHRS, CDR2 YFSETQ. CDR3 region: CASSLRQGGETQYF. As DNA, the CDR3 is TGCGCCAGCAGCTTGCGCCAGGGGGGCGAGACCCAGTACTTC.

This clonotype was seen only a few times. CDR3 protein: CASKYGASSEYF. DNA of the CDR3: TGTGCCAGCAAGTACGGGGCTAGCTCCGAGTATTTT. V gene TRBV6-1 combines with J gene TRBJ2-3, with D perhaps matching TRBD1 or TRBD2 (5 bases each). CDR3 size: 12 residues. The V end lost 7 bases, the J end lost 13 bases, and 18 bases lay between the germline ends. From germline, CDR1 is MNHNS and CDR2 SASEGT.

There are many counts of this clonotype. V and J are TRBV3-1 and TRBJ2-5; 8 bases line up with TRBD1. The CDR3 is made up of 15 amino acids. Germline V lookup: CDR1 LGHDT, CDR2 YNNKEL (reference sequence). V was clipped by 3 bases and J by 1 base; unmatched bases: 4. The CDR3 reads CASSQGGQVQETQYF. CDR3 sequence (DNA): TGTGCCAGCAGCCAGGGGGGACAGGTCCAAGAGACCCAGTACTTC.

Ten or more counts support this clonotype. This chain uses TRBV21-1 with TRBJ2-3; the table's D call TRBD1 went unverified against the DNA. TRBV21-1 is a listed pseudogene. This CDR3 contains 16 residues. DNA of the CDR3: TGTGCCAGCAGCTCGGAACAGGGTGGGAGCACAGATACGCAGTATTTT. This translates into CASSSEQGGSTDTQYF.

J is TRBJ2-3 and V is TRBV19; 15 bases are shared with TRBD2. Germline CDR1 reads LNHDA; CDR2 reads SQIVND (reference sequence). Trimming at V came to 1 base and at J to 4 bases, leaving 3 bases not matched to a gene. CDR3 size: 17 residues. CDR3 DNA: TGTGCCAGTAGTATAGTTGGACTAGCGGGAGGGGCAGATACGCAGTATTTT. It specifies CASSIVGLAGGADTQYF.

The chain uses TRBV20-1 and TRBJ2-1, with 13 bases identical to TRBD2. This CDR3 comprises 19 residues. Per the germline V gene, CDR1 is DFQATT and CDR2 is SNEGSKA (reference sequence). The V and J ends lost 6 bases and 0 bases, in that order; junction bases with no gene match: 14. CDR3: CSAPNPGLAGLSSYNEQFF. The CDR3 DNA reads as TGCAGTGCCCCCAATCCGGGACTAGCGGGGTTGAGCTCCTACAATGAGCAGTTCTTC.

This clonotype has just a few counts. J is TRBJ1-6 and V is TRBV15; TRBD1 is a possible D gene (5 bases). This CDR3 has 13 amino acids. Trimming shortened V by 3 bases and J by 10 bases, and 10 bases separated the two germline ends. Germline V lookup: CDR1 LNHNV, CDR2 YYDKDF (reference sequence). CDR3 sequence: CATSSYKGSPLHF. In DNA, the CDR3 is TGTGCCACCAGCAGTTACAAGGGGTCACCCCTCCACTTT. Together with reference TRBV15 and TRBJ1-6, the CDR3 gives the full variable domain: DAMVIQNPRYQVTQFGKPVTLSCSQTLNHNVMYWYQQKSSQAPKLLFHYYDKDFNNEADTPDNFQSRRPNTSFCFLDIRSPGLGDTAMYLCATSSYKGSPLHFGNGTRLTVT.

This clonotype has ten or more counts. The chain couples TRBV5-1 to TRBJ2-1, with TRBD2 as a possible D gene (6 bases). Germline CDR1 reads SGHRS; CDR2 reads YFSETQ. Trimming cost V 1 base and J 4 bases, with 12 bases left between them. The CDR3 is made up of 15 amino acids. The CDR3 DNA sequence: TGCGCCAGCAGCTTGTTTGCGGGGAGATACAATGAGCAGTTCTTC. Translating it yields CASSLFAGRYNEQFF.